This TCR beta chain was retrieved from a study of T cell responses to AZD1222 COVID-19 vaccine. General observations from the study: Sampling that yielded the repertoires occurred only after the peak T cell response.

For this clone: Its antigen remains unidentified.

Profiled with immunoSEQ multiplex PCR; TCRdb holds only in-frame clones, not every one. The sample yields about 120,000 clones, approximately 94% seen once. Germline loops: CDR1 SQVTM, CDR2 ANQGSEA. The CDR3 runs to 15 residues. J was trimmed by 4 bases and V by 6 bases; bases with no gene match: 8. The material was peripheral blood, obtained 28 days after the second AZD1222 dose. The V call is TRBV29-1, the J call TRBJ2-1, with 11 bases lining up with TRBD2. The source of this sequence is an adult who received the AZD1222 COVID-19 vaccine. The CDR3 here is CSVRLAGQGYNEQFF. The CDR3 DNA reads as TGCAGCGTCCGACTAGCGGGGCAGGGGTACAATGAGCAGTTCTTC.